This entry describes one TCR beta chain. Its cognate antigen is unknown. These data are taken from a study of shared clonotypes between healthy human individuals. TCRdb's copy holds only in-frame clones and misses some; the assay was immunoSEQ multiplex PCR. The repertoire holds some 2 million clones, with about 95% as singletons. The V and J ends lost 2 bases and 6 bases, in that order; junction bases with no gene match: 7. The CDR3 is 15 residues long. Per the germline V gene, CDR1 is SGHDT and CDR2 is YYEEEE. Cells designated naive CD8 were CD45RO-negative and were positively selected for CCR7, with terminally differentiated effector memory CD45RA+ cells excluded. Study-wide results and limits: Shared clonotypes: about 4.6% naive CD4, around 4% naive CD8, around 2.4% memory CD4, roughly 0.4% memory CD8.

The specimen sequenced was naive CD8+ T cells sorted from blood. The chain employs TRBV5-6 and TRBJ2-3; 9 nucleotides agree with TRBD1. This TCR came from a man between 18 and 29 years old in good health. Here the CDR3 DNA reads TGTGCCAGCAGCTTTGAGGACAGGGGAATCGATACGCAGTATTTT. Protein: CASSFEDRGIDTQYF.